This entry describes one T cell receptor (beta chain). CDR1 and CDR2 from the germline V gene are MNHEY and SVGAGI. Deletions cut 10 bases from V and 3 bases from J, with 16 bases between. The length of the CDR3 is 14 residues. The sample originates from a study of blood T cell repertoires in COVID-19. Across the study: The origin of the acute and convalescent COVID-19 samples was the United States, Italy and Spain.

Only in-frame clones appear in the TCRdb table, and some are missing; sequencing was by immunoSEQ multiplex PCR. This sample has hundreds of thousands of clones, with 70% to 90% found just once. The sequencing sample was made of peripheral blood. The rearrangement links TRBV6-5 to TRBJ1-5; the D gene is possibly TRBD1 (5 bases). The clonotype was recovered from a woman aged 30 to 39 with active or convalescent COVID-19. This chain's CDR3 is CATSGTQFNQPQHF. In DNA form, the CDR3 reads TGTGCCACCTCCGGGACTCAGTTCAATCAGCCCCAGCATTTT.